The next 8 T cell receptor beta chains were all read from a single sample in a study of cytomegalovirus exposure and HLA in healthy donors. Primers included in the PCR were 60 Vbeta and 13 Jbeta primers. Repertoires were generated with immunoSEQ multiplex PCR, while TCRdb's copy carries only in-frame clones and drops some. Here the sample spans around 100,000 clones, around 70% being singletons. The sequenced material came from PBMCs. The receptors here all came from a middle-aged man in good health and CMV-seropositive.

This clone has a handful of counts. Other DNA sequences within the sample encode an identical CDR3. CDR3 coding DNA: TGTGCCAGTCTCGAGGGGGCGAGGGGCTACACCTTC. It encodes CASLEGARGYTF. J is TRBJ1-2 and V is TRBV19, with 7 positions matching TRBD1. This CDR3 comprises 12 residues. V lost 8 bases to trimming and J lost 8 bases; unmatched junction nucleotides: 8. CDR1 is LNHDA, CDR2 SQIVND, per germline (reference sequence).

This clone was seen only a few times. This chain joins TRBV18 and TRBJ2-7; 9 bases are shared with TRBD2. The V gene's germline CDR1 is KGHSH and CDR2 LQKENI. The J segment lost 8 bases and the V segment lost 4 bases, leaving 9 bases of the junction unmatched. CDR3 length: 14 amino acids. The CDR3 is CASSRDSREGQQYV. The DNA of the CDR3 is TGTGCCAGCTCACGGGACTCGCGGGAGGGACAGCAGTACGTC.

V is TRBV2 and J is TRBJ1-2, with 9 bases that match TRBD1. CDR1 and CDR2 (germline): SNHLY, FYNNEI. V lost 7 bases and J lost 8; bases outside the gene matches: 14. The CDR3 contains 15 residues. CDR3 DNA: TGTGCCAGCACCCCGCTAACGACAGGGGGAATCGGCTACACCTTC. It translates to CASTPLTTGGIGYTF.

V usage is TRBV5-4 and J usage is TRBJ1-4; 7 bases map to TRBD1. The CDR3 length is 15 residues. V lost 4 bases, J lost 2 bases, and 5 bases stayed unmatched. Germline loops: CDR1 SGHNT, CDR2 YYREEE (reference sequence). The chain's CDR3 is CASSTRQGTNEKLFF. The DNA for the CDR3 is TGTGCCAGCAGCACCCGACAGGGCACTAATGAAAAACTGTTTTTT.

V and J are TRBV6-1 and TRBJ1-1; D ambiguous. Germline V CDR1 and CDR2: MNHNS, SASEGT. V was cut by 8 bases and J by 3 bases, with 13 bases left in between. The CDR3 runs to 13 residues. CDR3 sequence reads: CASRPRRDTEAFF. The DNA of the CDR3 is TGTGCCAGCCGGCCCCGGAGGGACACTGAAGCTTTCTTT.

The genes are TRBV4-3 and TRBJ1-1, with D perhaps TRBD1 (5 bases). The germline V gene has CDR1 LGHNA and CDR2 YSLEER. The CDR3 has 17 residues. The V end lost 4 bases, the J end lost 0 bases, and 18 bases lay between the germline ends. CDR3 amino acids: CASSPDVRGVMNTEAFF. In DNA form, the CDR3 reads TGCGCCAGCAGCCCTGACGTTCGGGGGGTGATGAACACTGAAGCTTTCTTT.

CDR3 bases: TGTGCCAGCAGCCAAGAGGTTGGACTAGCTTACACCGGGGAGCTGTTTTTT. Translated, it gives CASSQEVGLAYTGELFF. This chain links TRBV5-4 with TRBJ2-2; 8 bases match TRBD2. CDR1 SGHNT and CDR2 YYREEE come from the germline V gene (reference sequence). J was trimmed by 3 bases and V by 4 bases; bases with no gene match: 11. The CDR3 loop spans 17 amino acids.

V is TRBV19 and J is TRBJ1-2, with D possibly being TRBD1 (6 bases). V was clipped by 5 bases and J by 4 bases, with 14 bases between them. The CDR3 has 14 residues. In germline, CDR1 is LNHDA, CDR2 SQIVND (reference sequence). The CDR3: CASSAGEGPYGYTF. CDR3 nucleotide sequence: TGTGCCAGTAGTGCAGGGGAGGGGCCCTATGGCTACACCTTC. The full variable domain, in which reference TRBV19 and TRBJ1-2 provide the parts outside the CDR3, is DGGITQSPKYLFRKEGQNVTLSCEQNLNHDAMYWYRQDPGQGLRLIYYSQIVNDFQKGDIAEGYSVSREKKESFPLTVTSAQKNPTAFYLCASSAGEGPYGYTFGSGTRLTVV.